This is a list of T cell receptor beta chains from one sample in a study of blood T cells in healthy people across ages. One entry per CDR3 protein results from TCRdb running MiXCR on the 5' RACE reads. The sample lists over a million distinct CDR3 sequences; 59% were seen once. Sequenced material: blood. The source is a man in his late teens or twenties in good health. The CDR3 runs from the conserved cysteine through the conserved F or W. Each record gives: V gene, J gene, CDR3 protein.

>TRBV9|TRBJ2-1
CASSVNDVDEQFF
>TRBV6-1|TRBJ2-1
CASSERTVYNEQFF
>TRBV2|TRBJ2-2
CASRRTSGRGNTGELFF
>TRBV4-3|TRBJ2-1
CASSRDRGHNEQFF
>TRBV30|TRBJ1-5
CAWSGWGQGGNQPQHF
>TRBV20-1|TRBJ2-4
CSATQLAVAKNIQYF
>TRBV29-1|TRBJ2-5
CSVGERFGLGHNEQYF
>TRBV9|TRBJ2-3
CASSGSHDVGTDTQYF
>TRBV5-1|TRBJ2-2
CASRKPNGPPGELFF
>TRBV4-3|TRBJ1-3
CASSPATANTIYF
>TRBV5-1|TRBJ2-4
CASSLAAGLRNIQYF
>TRBV5-1|TRBJ2-3
CASSSRQILTDTQYF
>TRBV20-1|TRBJ1-6
CSARDIETGARSPLHF
>TRBV10-3|TRBJ2-7
CAIRGLAGESYEQYF
>TRBV10-1|TRBJ1-6
CASSEDSLRNSPLHF
>TRBV27|TRBJ2-7
CASSFSRASYEQYF
>TRBV5-1|TRBJ1-1
CASSLAAGSSEAFF
>TRBV14|TRBJ2-3
CASSGLAASTDTQYF
>TRBV7-2|TRBJ2-7
CASSRTSSVVYEQYF
>TRBV29-1|TRBJ2-1
CSVGLVNEQFF
>TRBV12-3/TRBV12-4|TRBJ2-3
CASSFGDYQYF
>TRBV3-1|TRBJ2-7
CASSQDLPATTGEQYF
>TRBV3-1|-
CASSSIGAGGETQYF
>TRBV20-1|TRBJ2-7
CSARDMASTPYEQYF
>TRBV3-1|TRBJ2-5
CASSRSREETQYF
>TRBV29-1|-
CSVARGVEETQYF
>TRBV7-9|TRBJ2-3
CASSLVLDHEYF
>TRBV7-9|TRBJ1-6
CASSPPTGTVNSPLHF
>TRBV11-2|TRBJ1-2
CASSPGLGGYGYTF
>TRBV4-2|TRBJ2-7
CASSFRRDRGSYEQYF
>TRBV15|TRBJ2-5
CATSRDAANLQETQYF
>TRBV14|TRBJ1-1
CASSQGRRNTEAFF
>TRBV29-1|TRBJ2-3
CSGNRRGTDTQYF
>TRBV24-1|TRBJ2-6
CATSDPRRQGSGANVLTF
>TRBV7-2|TRBJ2-4
CASSPRALADPKNIQYF
>TRBV4-1|TRBJ2-1
CASSQARGNEQFF
>TRBV7-9|TRBJ2-4
CASSSDLPGEIQYF
>TRBV2|TRBJ2-5
CASATSGGAQETQYF
>TRBV5-6|TRBJ2-2
CASIRADSRTGELFF
>TRBV4-1|TRBJ2-1
CASSQEGKGQVNNEQFF
>TRBV14|TRBJ2-5
CASSHDQETQYF
>TRBV20-1|TRBJ2-3
CSVAGGPMTDTQYF
>TRBV14|TRBJ2-1
CASSQGGLYSSYNEQFF
>TRBV4-2|TRBJ2-3
CASSQERGGGADTQYF
>TRBV3-1|TRBJ2-1
CASSQPRLPQGYNEQFF
>TRBV6-2/TRBV6-3|TRBJ1-2
CASSYQDRSAYGYTF
>TRBV7-9|TRBJ2-3
CASSHSREVATDTQYF
>TRBV12-3/TRBV12-4|TRBJ1-5
CASSSSGSNQPQHF
>TRBV2|TRBJ2-2
CASRVSTGELFF
>TRBV21-1|-
CASSKEKGAYEQYF
>TRBV4-1|TRBJ2-3
CASSQDLGGPQDTQYF
>TRBV3-1|TRBJ2-1
CASSPLAGVWYNEQFF
>TRBV29-1|TRBJ2-2
CSAGVGNGELFF
>TRBV6-1|TRBJ2-5
CASSEAESGTLEQETQYF
>TRBV4-3|TRBJ2-5
CASSRDQTAQETQYF
>TRBV9|TRBJ1-5
CANSVGRGSQPQHF
>TRBV7-9|TRBJ2-7
CASSSQGGLSYEQYF
>TRBV20-1|TRBJ2-1
CSARDFRQRGDNEQFF